The following is a TCR beta chain sequence with its context. Antigen specificity is unknown. This specimen belongs to a study of response to subunit inactivated influenza vaccine. The CDR3 runs to 15 residues. Germline CDR1 SGDLS, CDR2 YYNGEE. Losses at the gene ends were 0 bases for V and 1 base for J; bases not matched to a gene: 2. Findings and caveats of the study: Only a handful of new T cells, the authors suggested, are recruited with each seasonal influenza vaccination.

TCRdb re-analysed the RT-PCR reads in MiXCR, keeping a single row per CDR3 protein. The table has about 610,000 distinct CDR3 sequences, less than 15% seen once. Sequences were derived from PBMCs from blood, sampled 11 to 12 days after vaccination. The chain couples TRBV9 to TRBJ2-7, with 9 bases matching TRBD1. The origin of this receptor is a man aged 50 or older who received an inactivated influenza vaccine. The CDR3: CASSVGGQGSYEQYF. The CDR3, as DNA: TGTGCCAGCAGCGTAGGTGGACAGGGGTCCTACGAGCAGTACTTC.